This T cell receptor beta chain is drawn from a study of cytomegalovirus exposure and HLA in healthy donors. Study results and caveats: In vitro, a few CMV-associated chains proved specific for CMV antigens. In terms of immune exposure information, only CMV serostatus was available. The classifier reportedly diagnosed cytomegalovirus status with high sensitivity and specificity.

Germline lookup yields CDR1 MGHRA and CDR2 YSYEKL. This CDR3 comprises 15 residues. Trimming shortened V by 1 base and J by 6 bases, and 10 bases separated the two germline ends. A multiplex PCR was run with 60 Vbeta primers and 13 Jbeta primers. Only in-frame clones appear in the TCRdb table, and some are missing; sequencing was by immunoSEQ multiplex PCR. Seen here are about 100,000 clones, about 69% observed once, and the top ten hold around 5%. Regarding this clone: Its antigen is still unknown.

Not recorded for this donor was the CMV serostatus. V is TRBV4-1 and J is TRBJ1-6, with unresolved D. This sequence originates from a human donor in good health. Input material: PBMCs. The CDR3 sequence: CASSQAHPSNSPLHF. CDR3 nucleotides: TGCGCCAGCAGCCAAGCCCATCCGAGTAATTCACCCCTCCACTTT.